This entry lists 29 T cell receptor beta chains sequenced from one sample in a study of T cells in Graves' hyperthyroidism and ophthalmopathy. Authors of the study amplified TCR beta CDR3 regions from RNA transcripts. The TCR CDR3 first-round RT-PCR relied on the HTBI primer set. TCRdb re-called the multiplex PCR reads with MiXCR, one entry per CDR3 protein. The sample includes 640,000 or so distinct CDR3 sequences, about 14% seen only once; the top ten take 7% to 9%. The sample taken for sequencing was blood. The receptor source for this set is a woman aged 18-29 years with Graves' ophthalmopathy.

This clonotype was counted many times. CDR3 region: CASSPLTGTGYNEQFF. The DNA for the CDR3 is TGTGCCAGCAGCCCCCTGACCGGGACAGGTTACAATGAGCAGTTCTTC. This sequence joins TRBV3-1 and TRBJ2-1; 8 nucleotides match TRBD1. CDR3 size: 16 residues. Germline assignment: CDR1 LGHDT and CDR2 YNNKEL (reference sequence). The V gene end was trimmed by 4 bases and the J gene end by 4 bases; junction bases not matched to a gene: 9.

The sample holds a few counts of this clonotype. This chain links TRBV19 with TRBJ2-7; 10 bases fit TRBD1. Trimming at V came to 7 bases and at J to 2 bases, leaving 2 bases not matched to a gene. This CDR3 contains 13 residues. Germline CDR1 is LNHDA and CDR2 is SQIVND (reference sequence). The CDR3 sequence is CASKGQGTYEQYF. As DNA, the CDR3 is TGTGCCAGTAAGGGACAGGGGACCTACGAGCAGTACTTC.

The chain joins TRBV11-3 to TRBJ2-3; TRBD2 matches at 14 bases. Germline CDR1 and CDR2: SGHNT and YENEEA. V dropped 5 bases and J dropped 1; count of bases not matched to a gene: 5. The CDR3 is 17 residues long. CDR3 sequence: CASSRGLAGVGTDTQYF. DNA for the CDR3: TGTGCCAGCAGCCGGGGACTAGCGGGAGTTGGCACAGATACGCAGTATTTT.

This clonotype was observed many times. The chain has TRBV20-1 and TRBJ1-2; D may be TRBD1 (5 bases). Trimming removed 2 bases at V and 3 bases at J, with 10 bases between. The CDR3 totals 13 residues. The germline gives CDR1 DFQATT, CDR2 SNEGSKA (reference sequence). This CDR3 reads CSARSGGDYGYTF. CDR3 DNA sequence: TGCAGTGCTAGATCCGGGGGGGACTATGGCTACACCTTC.

This clonotype showed up many times. The chain couples TRBV27 to TRBJ2-1; TRBD1 agrees at 9 bases. V trimming: 6 bases; J trimming: 4 bases; junction bases outside the gene matches: 7. CDR3 length: 15 amino acids. Germline loops: CDR1 MNHEY, CDR2 SMNVEV (reference sequence). This CDR3 reads CASRILGTGYNEQFF. In nucleotides, the CDR3 is TGTGCCAGCAGGATACTCGGGACAGGGTACAATGAGCAGTTCTTC.

The rearrangement joins TRBV28 to TRBJ2-2, with 10 bases fitting TRBD1. The CDR3 has 16 residues. After removal of 8 bases from V and 3 bases from J, the junction contained 9 bases not matched to a gene. Germline assignment: CDR1 MDHEN and CDR2 SYDVKM. CDR3 nucleotides: TGTGCCAGCTGGACGACCGGGACAGGGGACACCGGGGAGCTGTTTTTT. This sequence encodes CASWTTGTGDTGELFF.

The chain carries TRBV2 and TRBJ2-1, with 9 bases fitting TRBD2. CDR1 SNHLY and CDR2 FYNNEI come from the germline V gene. The CDR3 contains 14 residues. The ends lost 8 bases at V and 0 bases at J; junction bases unmatched: 2. CDR3 bases: TGTGCCAGCGCGGGAGGGCCCTCCTACAATGAGCAGTTCTTC. It translates to CASAGGPSYNEQFF.

This clonotype was counted ten times or more. This chain links TRBV29-1 with TRBJ2-2; the match to TRBD1 covers 7 bases. Trimming at V came to 4 bases and at J to 5 bases, leaving 10 bases not matched to a gene. Germline loops: CDR1 SQVTM, CDR2 ANQGSEA. The CDR3 runs 15 residues. The CDR3: CSVAGGRQKTGELFF. The CDR3 DNA reads TGCAGCGTTGCAGGGGGTCGGCAAAAGACCGGGGAGCTGTTTTTT.

This sequence joins TRBV28 and TRBJ2-7, with D tentatively TRBD1 or TRBD2 (6 bases each). V was shortened by 6 bases and J by 0 bases, with 24 bases between the two germline ends. CDR1 is MDHEN, CDR2 SYDVKM, per germline. There are 18 residues in the CDR3. As DNA, the CDR3 is TGTGCCAGCAGACTGGGGGGCACTGGGGGCAGTTACTCCTACGAGCAGTACTTC. Translating gives CASRLGGTGGSYSYEQYF.

This clonotype was observed many times. The chain carries TRBV7-2 and TRBJ2-5; possibly TRBD1 for D (6 bases). The germline CDR1 and CDR2 sequences are SGHTA and FQGNSA. The CDR3 contains 14 residues. V dropped 2 bases and J dropped 6 bases, with 13 bases sitting between them. CDR3 in DNA: TGTGCCAGCAGCTTACTGACAGGAATACAGACCCAGTACTTC. Amino acids: CASSLLTGIQTQYF.

Notes on this clonotype: It may be a read error: a sequence one base away is much more abundant. The V and J genes are TRBV27 and TRBJ2-1; 9 nucleotides align to TRBD1. The CDR3 runs to 15 residues. Germline-derived CDR1 and CDR2 are MNHEY and SMNVEV (reference sequence). Trimming cost V 7 bases and J 4 bases; bases outside gene matches: 8. The CDR3 DNA reads TGTGCCAGCAATCCGAACAGGGGGCCTTACAATGAGCAGTTCTTC. This translates into CASNPNRGPYNEQFF.

J is TRBJ2-7 and V is TRBV9; 13 bases fit TRBD2. The J segment lost 5 bases and the V segment lost 4 bases, leaving 6 bases of the junction unmatched. The CDR3 has 15 residues. CDR1 is SGDLS, CDR2 YYNGEE, per germline. The CDR3 loop is CASSLGLAGVDEQYF. Here the CDR3 DNA reads TGTGCCAGCAGCCTCGGACTAGCGGGAGTCGACGAGCAGTACTTC.

This clonotype was detected ten times or more. This rearrangement joins TRBV30 to TRBJ1-2; D gene unclear. The CDR3 covers 12 residues. Germline V gene data show CDR1 as GTSNPN and CDR2 as SVGIG (reference sequence). Trimming stripped 1 base from V and 8 bases from J, with 11 bases between. The CDR3 DNA is TGTGCCTGGAGTGCGAAGTCGGGAGGCTACACCTTC. This sequence encodes CAWSAKSGGYTF. The full variable domain, completed using reference TRBV30 and TRBJ1-2, is SQTIHQWPATLVQPVGSPLSLECTVEGTSNPNLYWYRQAAGRGLQLLFYSVGIGQISSEVPQNLSASRPQDRQFILSSKKLLLSDSGFYLCAWSAKSGGYTFGSGTRLTVV.

Many counts were recorded for this clonotype. The rearrangement joins TRBV9 to TRBJ1-4; tentative D call: TRBD1 (6 bases). The ends were cut back, 5 bases at V and 2 bases at J, with 16 bases in the middle. Germline CDR1 and CDR2: SGDLS and YYNGEE. The CDR3 is 16 residues long. The CDR3 spells CASSAGGGPTNEKLFF. The DNA for the CDR3 is TGTGCCAGCAGTGCTGGAGGGGGGCCCACTAATGAAAAACTGTTTTTT. The full variable domain, with the rest looked up from reference TRBV9 and TRBJ1-4, is DSGVTQTPKHLITATGQRVTLRCSPRSGDLSVYWYQQSLDQGLQFLIQYYNGEERAKGNILERFSAQQFPDLHSELNLSSLELGDSALYFCASSAGGGPTNEKLFFGSGTQLSVL.

About this clonotype itself: This may arise from a read error, as a much more abundant clone is one base away. The chain joins TRBV12-3 or TRBV12-4 to TRBJ1-1; D is ambiguous. Trimming left V 5 bases short and J 4 bases short, with 14 bases between. There are 14 residues in the CDR3. CDR3 in DNA: TGTGCCAGCAGTACGGCCCCGTCGAGCACTGAAGCTTTCTTT. It specifies CASSTAPSSTEAFF.

This sequence joins TRBV4-3 and TRBJ2-1; 12 bases line up with TRBD1. This CDR3 comprises 16 residues. V was clipped by 2 bases and J by 8 bases; unmatched bases: 7. The germline V gene has CDR1 LGHNA and CDR2 YSLEER. CDR3 residues: CASSQSRDRGPHEQFF. For the CDR3, the DNA is TGCGCCAGCAGCCAATCCCGGGACAGGGGGCCCCATGAGCAGTTCTTC.

Only one count was recorded for this clonotype. One junction end does not reproduce the germline sequence, and a read error may be involved. The chain joins TRBV4-3 to TRBJ2-1, with D perhaps matching TRBD2 (6 bases). Germline-derived CDR1 and CDR2 are LGHNA and YSLEER. The CDR3 consists of 15 residues. CDR3 DNA sequence: TGCGCCAGCAGCCAGGATGCACTAGCCTACAATGAGCAGTCCTTC. This encodes CASSQDALAYNEQSF.

On this clonotype itself: This may come from a read error, since a much larger clone is one base off. In DNA form, the CDR3 reads TGTGCCGGCAGCTTTTCGGGTGGGGACAGGGGCTACGAGCAGTACTTC. This encodes CAGSFSGGDRGYEQYF. The V call is TRBV13, the J call TRBJ2-7; TRBD1 agrees at 10 bases. Germline V CDR1 and CDR2: PRHDT, FYEKMQ (reference sequence). The CDR3 has 16 amino acids.

As regards this clonotype: Germline and junction disagree at one end, which may indicate a read error. The chain combines TRBV27 with TRBJ1-2, with 7 bases that match TRBD1. The CDR3 covers 13 residues. Germline CDR1 is MNHEY and CDR2 is SMNVEV (reference sequence). CDR3 sequence reads: CASSLTGSYGYSF. The CDR3 nucleotides are TGTGCCAGCAGTTTGACAGGGTCCTATGGCTACAGCTTC.

This clonotype was seen ten or more times. The rearrangement uses TRBV24-1 and TRBJ1-2; 8 nucleotides line up with TRBD1. Trimming took 4 bases from V and 8 from J; bases not matched to a gene: 8. Germline CDR1 and CDR2: KGHDR and SFDVKD. The CDR3 totals 14 residues. DNA for the CDR3: TGTGCCACCAGTGAACCGGACAGGGCGTTCGGCTACACCTTC. Residues: CATSEPDRAFGYTF.

The V gene is TRBV7-2, the J gene TRBJ2-7; 8 bases align to TRBD1. Germline lookup yields CDR1 SGHTA and CDR2 FQGNSA. This CDR3 comprises 15 residues. After removal of 7 bases from V and 3 bases from J, the junction contained 11 bases not matched to a gene. The CDR3 region is CASTLGGGQGYEQYF. The CDR3, as DNA: TGTGCCAGCACCCTGGGGGGTGGACAGGGCTACGAGCAGTACTTC. The variable domain in full, completed from reference TRBV7-2 and TRBJ2-7, reads GAGVSQSPSNKVTEKGKDVELRCDPISGHTALYWYRQSLGQGLEFLIYFQGNSAPDKSGLPSDRFSAERTGGSVSTLTIQRTQQEDSAVYLCASTLGGGQGYEQYFGPGTRLTVT.

This clonotype came up a few times. With a much larger clone just one base away, this may be a read error. This chain links TRBV7-2 with TRBJ2-1; D is tentatively TRBD1 or TRBD2 (6 bases each). Germline V gene sequence: CDR1 SGHTA, CDR2 FQGNSA. CDR3 length: 14 amino acids. CDR3 sequence: CASSLVGGSGEQCF. Written as DNA, the CDR3 is TGTGCCAGCAGCTTAGTAGGGGGGTCGGGGGAGCAGTGCTTC.

This clonotype appeared many times. The CDR3 bases are TGTGCCAGCAGTGCGAGAGCTGTGAACACTGAAGCTTTCTTT. This translates into CASSARAVNTEAFF. The genes are TRBV28 and TRBJ1-1; no clear D. Trimming took off 5 bases at V and 0 bases at J, with 10 bases between the two ends. Germline assignment: CDR1 MDHEN and CDR2 SYDVKM. This CDR3 region has 14 residues.

This clonotype was detected ten times or more. J is TRBJ2-5 and V is TRBV29-1; D may match TRBD1 or TRBD2 (5 bases each). Germline V gene data show CDR1 as SQVTM and CDR2 as ANQGSEA. V was clipped by 7 bases and J by 1 base, with 13 bases between them. CDR3 length: 13 residues. The CDR3 sequence is CSALEGLQETQYF. CDR3 in DNA: TGCAGCGCTTTAGAGGGGCTCCAAGAGACCCAGTACTTC.

The chain uses TRBV3-1 and TRBJ2-5; possibly TRBD1 for D (5 bases). V was pared by 0 bases and J by 6 bases, with 11 bases between. The CDR3 extends over 14 amino acids. Germline values: CDR1 LGHDT, CDR2 YNNKEL (reference sequence). The CDR3 here is CASSQDNPGKTQYF. For the CDR3, the DNA is TGTGCCAGCAGCCAAGATAATCCAGGGAAGACCCAGTACTTC.

The sample holds a few counts of this clonotype. The chain employs TRBV28 and TRBJ1-2, with D perhaps TRBD1 (6 bases). This CDR3 region has 12 residues. V lost 4 bases and J lost 4, with 7 bases in between. Germline assignment: CDR1 MDHEN and CDR2 SYDVKM. The CDR3 nucleotides read TGTGCCAGCAGTTACAGGGCCTATGGCTACACCTTC. Encoded protein: CASSYRAYGYTF.

This chain joins TRBV20-1 and TRBJ2-7; perhaps TRBD1 as D (5 bases). Per the germline V gene, CDR1 is DFQATT and CDR2 is SNEGSKA (reference sequence). The CDR3 extends over 12 amino acids. Trimming shortened V by 4 bases and J by 6 bases, and 13 bases separated the two germline ends. The CDR3: CSATREVFEQYF. The CDR3 region has the DNA TGCAGTGCTACCAGGGAAGTTTTCGAGCAGTACTTC.

V is TRBV27 and J is TRBJ1-6; 8 nucleotides match TRBD1. The ends lost 2 bases at V and 6 bases at J; junction bases unmatched: 3. CDR3 length: 15 amino acids. Germline V gives CDR1 MNHEY, CDR2 SMNVEV (reference sequence). The CDR3 DNA reads TGTGCCAGCAGTTTAACTCAGGGGGCTAATTCACCCCTCCACTTT. Its protein product is CASSLTQGANSPLHF.

This clonotype was detected ten times or more. The chain recombines TRBV11-3 with TRBJ2-3; 7 bases fit TRBD1. The CDR3 is made up of 15 amino acids. Per germline, CDR1 SGHNT and CDR2 YENEEA. Trimming at V came to 4 bases and at J to 1 base, leaving 5 bases not matched to a gene. The CDR3 region has the DNA TGTGCCAGCAGCTCAGGGGGATCTCGCACAGATACGCAGTATTTT. Translating it yields CASSSGGSRTDTQYF.